These 15 T cell receptor beta chains came from one sample sequenced in a study of T-cell reconstitution after alpha-beta-depleted transplantation in children. This sample's TCRbeta library carried unique molecular identifier barcodes. A single record per CDR3 protein comes from TCRdb applying MiXCR to the PCR reads. The data hold about 490,000 distinct CDR3 sequences, with about 10% observed a single time. The sample was PBMCs, taken before TCRalphabeta/CD19-depleted stem cell transplant. Source of these receptors: a child aged 2 to 10 with inherited bone marrow failure, due to receive a stem cell transplant.

This clonotype was observed many times. The chain recombines TRBV6-5 with TRBJ2-5; a weak D match, TRBD2 (5 bases). V lost 2 bases to trimming and J lost 1 base, with 8 bases between them. Germline CDR1 is MNHEY and CDR2 is SVGAGI. The CDR3 runs to 14 residues. CDR3 nucleotide sequence: TGTGCCAGCAGTTACGAGGGCTCCCAAGAGACCCAGTACTTC. Amino acid sequence: CASSYEGSQETQYF.

The sample holds many counts of this clonotype. This sequence joins TRBV12-3 or TRBV12-4 and TRBJ1-1; D not resolved. V lost 3 bases and J lost 3, with 8 bases in between. CDR3 length: 13 residues. CDR3 in amino acids: CASSFVTYTEAFF. In nucleotides, the CDR3 is TGTGCCAGCAGTTTTGTCACCTACACTGAAGCTTTCTTT.

In its sample, this clonotype was seen many times. V usage is TRBV6-2 or TRBV6-3 and J usage is TRBJ1-5, with TRBD1 as a possible D gene (6 bases). Germline V CDR1 and CDR2: MNHEY, SVGEGT. Trimming took 2 bases from V and 4 from J, leaving 12 bases between them. The CDR3 has 15 amino acids. The CDR3 region has the DNA TGTGCCAGCAGTTACGCGATAGGGGGGAATCAGCCCCAGCATTTT. Its translation: CASSYAIGGNQPQHF.

In this sample, this clonotype turned up many times. This chain joins TRBV5-5 and TRBJ2-2, with 8 bases identical to TRBD1. With V trimmed by 2 bases and J by 6 bases, 6 bases remained unmatched. Germline-derived CDR1 and CDR2 are SGHKS and YYEKEE (reference sequence). The CDR3 contains 15 residues. The CDR3 loop reads CASSFTDRVAGELFF. The CDR3 coding sequence is TGTGCCAGCAGCTTTACGGACAGGGTCGCCGGGGAGCTGTTTTTT.

This clonotype showed up many times. The chain is built from TRBV28 and TRBJ2-1, with a weak D call TRBD2 (6 bases). This CDR3 is built from 16 residues. Trimming stripped 1 base from V and 3 bases from J, with 13 bases between. Germline V CDR1 and CDR2: MDHEN, SYDVKM. The CDR3 protein is CASSLSARLVYNEQFF. Written as DNA, the CDR3 is TGTGCCAGCAGTTTATCGGCGCGACTAGTCTACAATGAGCAGTTCTTC.

This clonotype was detected many times. The rearrangement links TRBV7-2 to TRBJ2-1, with 11 bases lining up with TRBD2. V was pared by 5 bases and J by 7 bases, with 7 bases of the junction left unmatched. The CDR3 extends over 15 amino acids. Germline assignment: CDR1 SGHTA and CDR2 FQGNSA. The CDR3 sequence: CASSALAGGPNEQFF. In DNA form, the CDR3 reads TGTGCCAGCAGCGCCTTAGCGGGAGGGCCGAATGAGCAGTTCTTC.

There are many counts of this clonotype. The genes are TRBV4-3 and TRBJ2-7; TRBD2 aligns across 10 bases. The CDR3 sequence is 16 residues long. J gave up 9 bases and V 1 base, and 12 bases lay outside the gene matches. Germline CDR1 and CDR2: LGHNA and YSLEER. The CDR3 protein is CASSQGTLAGEVGQYF. CDR3 nucleotide sequence: TGCGCCAGCAGCCAAGGAACCCTAGCGGGAGAGGTGGGGCAGTACTTC.

As regards this clonotype: With a much larger clone just one base away, this may be a read error. V and J are TRBV10-3 and TRBJ1-4, with a tentative D call TRBD1 (5 bases). The CDR3 is 19 residues long. Trimming cost V 0 bases and J 4 bases, with 21 bases left between them. Germline V gives CDR1 ENHRY, CDR2 SYGVKD. The CDR3 sequence is CAISESKSGDGGCNEKLFF. In nucleotides, the CDR3 is TGTGCCATCAGTGAGTCGAAATCCGGGGACGGTGGCTGTAATGAAAAACTGTTTTTT.

This clonotype has at least ten counts. The V gene is TRBV7-2, the J gene TRBJ2-7, with D tentatively TRBD2 (6 bases). The CDR3 has 13 amino acids. The germline gives CDR1 SGHTA, CDR2 FQGNSA. V lost 7 bases, J lost 4 bases, and 14 bases lay in between. Here the CDR3 DNA reads TGTGCCAGCAACAACCCCGGGGGTTACGAGCAGTACTTC. Its protein product is CASNNPGGYEQYF.

Concerning this clonotype: Just one base apart from a much larger clone, this may be a read error. This chain connects TRBV4-3 to TRBJ2-1; perhaps TRBD2 as D (8 bases). Germline V lookup: CDR1 LGHNA, CDR2 YSLEER. The CDR3 loop spans 18 amino acids. The CDR3, as DNA: TGCGCCATCAGCCAAGATTATAGCGGGGACAGCTACTACAATGAGCAGTTCTTC. It specifies CAISQDYSGDSYYNEQFF.

This clonotype occurred many times. This chain uses TRBV7-9 with TRBJ1-1, with a tentative D call TRBD1 (5 bases). The germline CDR1 and CDR2 sequences are SEHNR and FQNEAQ (reference sequence). Between the trimmed V and J ends, which lost 1 base and 1 base, there was a span of 7 bases. The CDR3 has 14 residues. For the CDR3, the DNA is TGTGCCAGCAGCTTAGAGGGGAAGAACACTGAAGCTTTCTTT. It is translated as CASSLEGKNTEAFF. The full variable domain, rest sourced from reference TRBV7-9 and TRBJ1-1, is DTGVSQNPRHKITKRGQNVTFRCDPISEHNRLYWYRQTLGQGPEFLTYFQNEAQLEKSRLLSDRFSAERPKGSFSTLEIQRTEQGDSAMYLCASSLEGKNTEAFFGQGTRLTVV.

As concerns this clonotype: The junction shows a germline mismatch at one end, possibly a read error. The rearrangement uses TRBV20-1 and TRBJ1-2; TRBD1 agrees at 8 bases. The CDR3 sequence is 16 residues long. The germline CDR1 and CDR2 sequences are DFQATT and SNEGSKA (reference sequence). The CDR3 loop is CCARAPDRGVLVGYTF. The CDR3, as DNA: TGCTGTGCTAGAGCCCCAGACAGGGGAGTTTTAGTAGGCTACACCTTC.

This clonotype was observed at least ten times. CDR3 coding DNA: TGCAGCGTTGACCTCAGGAAAAGCTCCTACAATGAGCAGTTCTTC. Protein product: CSVDLRKSSYNEQFF. This chain connects TRBV29-1 to TRBJ2-1; D remains unclear. Germline CDR1 SQVTM, CDR2 ANQGSEA. This CDR3 has 15 amino acids. Trimming stripped 3 bases from V and 0 bases from J, with 12 bases between.

The table lists this clonotype with many counts. V usage is TRBV4-1 and J usage is TRBJ2-7, with D possibly being TRBD1 (6 bases). The CDR3 runs to 14 residues. The ends were cut back, 4 bases at V and 3 bases at J, with 13 bases in the middle. The germline CDR1 and CDR2 sequences are MGHRA and YSYEKL. The CDR3: CASSREDRRYEQYF. In nucleotides, the CDR3 is TGCGCCAGCAGCCGCGAGGACAGACGCTACGAGCAGTACTTC.

This clonotype was counted between two and nine times. J is TRBJ1-1 and V is TRBV19; D gene ambiguous. In germline, CDR1 is LNHDA, CDR2 SQIVND (reference sequence). Trimming pared 4 bases from V and 1 base from J, leaving 7 bases between. The CDR3 has 13 residues. The CDR3 loop reads CASSTSTNTEAFF. The CDR3 DNA sequence: TGTGCCAGTAGTACTTCCACGAACACTGAAGCTTTCTTT.